This TCR beta chain was obtained from a study of identical twins. Study-wide findings and caveats: Among beta out-of-frame sequences, excess sharing between twins appeared weaker.

TCRdb re-called the 5' RACE reads through MiXCR, storing one row per CDR3 protein. The sample contains nearly 900,000 distinct CDR3 sequences, 10% to 15% of which appear only once. Germline CDR1 and CDR2: SGHVS and FNYEAQ. The CDR3 runs to 13 residues. Losses at the gene ends were 5 bases for V and 4 bases for J; bases not matched to a gene: 2. This clonotype was recorded at least ten times. The antigen is unknown. These data also formed part of another study, on yellow fever vaccine responses in identical twins.

This TCR was recovered from a young woman in good health. The V and J genes are TRBV7-6 and TRBJ1-1; TRBD1 agrees at 9 bases. Sequencing input: PBMCs. This chain's CDR3 is CASSRGQGTEAFF. The CDR3 bases are TGTGCCAGCAGCAGGGGACAGGGCACTGAAGCTTTCTTT.